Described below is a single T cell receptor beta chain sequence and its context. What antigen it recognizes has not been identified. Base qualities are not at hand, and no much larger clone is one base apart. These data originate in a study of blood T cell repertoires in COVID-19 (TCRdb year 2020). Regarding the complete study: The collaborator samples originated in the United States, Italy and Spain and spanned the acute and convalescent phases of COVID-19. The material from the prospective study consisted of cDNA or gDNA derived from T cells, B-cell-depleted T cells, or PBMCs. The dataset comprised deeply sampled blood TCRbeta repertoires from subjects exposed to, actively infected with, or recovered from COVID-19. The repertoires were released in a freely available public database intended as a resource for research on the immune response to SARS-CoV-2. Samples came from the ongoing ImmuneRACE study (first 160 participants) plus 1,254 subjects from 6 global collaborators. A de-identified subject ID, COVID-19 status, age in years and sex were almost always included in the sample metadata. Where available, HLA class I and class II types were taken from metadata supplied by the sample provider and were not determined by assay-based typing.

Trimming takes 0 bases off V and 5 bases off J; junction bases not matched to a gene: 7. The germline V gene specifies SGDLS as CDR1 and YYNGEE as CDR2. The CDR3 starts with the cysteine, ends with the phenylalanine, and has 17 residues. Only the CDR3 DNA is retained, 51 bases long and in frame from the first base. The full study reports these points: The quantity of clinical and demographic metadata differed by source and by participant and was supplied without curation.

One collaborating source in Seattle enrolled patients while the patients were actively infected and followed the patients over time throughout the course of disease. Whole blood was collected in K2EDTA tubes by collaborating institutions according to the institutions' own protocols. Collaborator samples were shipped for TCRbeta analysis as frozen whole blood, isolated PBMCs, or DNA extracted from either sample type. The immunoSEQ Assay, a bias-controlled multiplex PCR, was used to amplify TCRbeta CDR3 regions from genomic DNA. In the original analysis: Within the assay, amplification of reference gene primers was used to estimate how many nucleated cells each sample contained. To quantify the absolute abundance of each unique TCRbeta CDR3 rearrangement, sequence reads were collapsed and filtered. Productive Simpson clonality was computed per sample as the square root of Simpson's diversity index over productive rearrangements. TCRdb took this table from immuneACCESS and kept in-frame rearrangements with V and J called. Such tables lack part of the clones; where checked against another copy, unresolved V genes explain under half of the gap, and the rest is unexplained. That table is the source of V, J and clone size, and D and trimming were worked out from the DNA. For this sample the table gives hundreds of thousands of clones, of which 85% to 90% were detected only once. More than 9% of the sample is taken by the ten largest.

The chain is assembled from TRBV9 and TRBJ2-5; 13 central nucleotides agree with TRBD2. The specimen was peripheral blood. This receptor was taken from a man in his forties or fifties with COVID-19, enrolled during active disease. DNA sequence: TGTGCCAGCAGCGTAGGACTAGCGGGGGGCGGAGTGGAGACCCAGTACTTC. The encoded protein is CASSVGLAGGGVETQYF.